A selection of T cell receptor beta chains follows, all from one sample in a study of blood T cell repertoires in COVID-19. Using immunoSEQ multiplex PCR, the repertoire was profiled, and TCRdb retains in-frame clones only, with some absent. The repertoire holds roughly 160,000 clones, 70% to 85% seen once, with more than 10% in the top ten. The sequenced sample consisted of PBMCs or T cells enriched from blood (not recorded which). The receptors shown here come from a man aged 50 to 60 who had recovered from COVID-19. The CDR3 runs from the conserved cysteine through the conserved F or W. D genes are given only for firm matches. Only part of the rows carry a size: once, few, many, or a class if the clone is expanded.

v_call,d_call,j_call,clone_size,cdr3_nt,cdr3_aa
TRBV4-1,NA,TRBJ2-5,once,TGCGCCAGCAGCCCCAGGGGGGAGTCCCCCAAAGAGACCCAGTACTTC,CASSPRGESPKETQYF
TRBV27,TRBD2,TRBJ2-5,NA,TGTGCCAGCAGTTTATACAGCGGGGGGCCTCAAGAGACCCAGTACTTC,CASSLYSGGPQETQYF
TRBV6-2/TRBV6-3,NA,TRBJ2-1,NA,TGTGCCAGCAGTTACAGTAGGTCGGGATTGCGGTTCTTC,CASSYSRSGLRFF
TRBV19,TRBD1,TRBJ1-4,NA,TGTGCCAGTAGTATCTGGCCAGGGGGCGGTGAAAAACTGTTTTTT,CASSIWPGGGEKLFF
TRBV20-1,NA,TRBJ2-7,NA,TGCAGTGCTAGAGATCTTCACGAGCAGTACTTC,CSARDLHEQYF
TRBV3-1/TRBV3-2,TRBD1,TRBJ2-3,NA,TGTGCCAGCAGGCCAACAGGGGACACAGATACGCAGTATTTT,CASRPTGDTDTQYF
TRBV2,NA,TRBJ1-5,NA,TGTGCCAGCAGACAGGACATTCAGCCCCAGCATTTT,CASRQDIQPQHF
TRBV30,TRBD1,TRBJ1-2,NA,TGTGCCTGGGACAGGGGGCTTGATGGCTACACCTTC,CAWDRGLDGYTF
TRBV25-1,NA,TRBJ1-5,NA,TGTGCCAGCAGTGAGTCGGGGATCCATCAGCCCCAGCATTTT,CASSESGIHQPQHF
TRBV3-1/TRBV3-2,NA,TRBJ2-2,NA,TGTGCCAGCAGCCGCCAAAATGGGGGGGCCACCGGGGAGCTGTTTTTT,CASSRQNGGATGELFF
TRBV3-1/TRBV3-2,NA,TRBJ1-2,NA,TGTGCCAGCAGCCAAGGGGCGGGCGCGACTAATGGCTACACCTTC,CASSQGAGATNGYTF
TRBV21-1,NA,TRBJ2-3,few,TGTGCCACCTCGACAGGGCCTAGCACAGATACGCAGTATTTT,CATSTGPSTDTQYF
TRBV28,TRBD1,TRBJ1-5,NA,TGTGCCAGCGGCGGGACAGGGGATCAGCCCCAGCATTTT,CASGGTGDQPQHF
TRBV29-1,NA,TRBJ1-1,NA,TGCAGCGTCGAGCCGTTTCGGGACACAGGATTAGCTTTCTTT,CSVEPFRDTGLAFF
TRBV2,TRBD2,TRBJ2-1,NA,TGTGCCAGCACGGGGTGGGCTAGCGGGGGTAATGAGCAGTTCTTC,CASTGWASGGNEQFF
TRBV5-4,TRBD1,TRBJ1-1,NA,TGTGCCAGCAGCCCGACAGGGGGCGTTGGCACTGAAGCTTTCTTT,CASSPTGGVGTEAFF
TRBV5-5,NA,TRBJ1-4,few,TGTGCCAGCTCCTGGAGGGCGGCTAATGAAAAACTGTTTTTT,CASSWRAANEKLFF
TRBV2,NA,TRBJ1-2,few,TGTGCCAGCAGGGGCCGGGGGAGAGAGGGCTACACCTTC,CASRGRGREGYTF